The source of this T cell receptor beta chain is a study of cytomegalovirus exposure and HLA in healthy donors. For the study at large: Assignment to the Caucasian-associated ancestry cluster applied to about 80% of the approximately 400 genotyped donors.

From germline, CDR1 is MGHRA and CDR2 YSYEKL. This CDR3 has 17 residues. Trimming removed 1 base from V and 4 bases from J; junction bases left unmatched: 11. Of note for this clone: Antigen unknown.

The study ran its PCR with 60 Vbeta and 13 Jbeta primers. Assay: immunoSEQ multiplex PCR; the TCRdb copy retains only in-frame clones and omits some. In the table there are over 150,000 clones, around 74% of which are singletons. Study-wide results and caveats: Later analysis demonstrated an association between a missense DCLRE1C variant and TCR beta V- and J-gene trimming. The study carried out a later analysis of TCR beta sequences. It associated 15,000 to 20,000 of them with specific HLA alleles at a false discovery rate of 0.05.

Sequences were obtained from PBMCs. This TCR was sampled from a man aged 18-30 years in good health and CMV-seronegative. This rearrangement joins TRBV4-1 to TRBJ2-7, with 9 bases aligning to TRBD1. The CDR3 loop reads CASSQVHGDRAGYEQYF. The CDR3 nucleotides read TGCGCCAGCAGCCAAGTCCACGGGGACAGGGCAGGGTACGAGCAGTACTTC.